This TCR beta chain originates from a study of control samples from healthy donors and cancer patients. Including both end residues, the CDR3 is 12 amino acids long. Germline V gene lookup returns CDR1 SGHDT and CDR2 YYEEEE. To note about this clone: The DNA is left out, because the CDR3 cannot be placed on it with certainty; the CDR3 is given as TCRdb lists it.

Repertoires were generated with immunoSEQ multiplex PCR, while TCRdb's copy carries only in-frame clones and drops some. Of roughly 150,000 clones in the sample, 80% to 95% were seen once. Sequencing was carried out using blood. The receptor's source is a man between 18 and 35 years old in good health. This chain uses TRBV5-6 with TRBJ2-1; the D call of TRBD2 is as the table states it, not checked on the DNA. The CDR3 here is CASSLGWGRGIF.